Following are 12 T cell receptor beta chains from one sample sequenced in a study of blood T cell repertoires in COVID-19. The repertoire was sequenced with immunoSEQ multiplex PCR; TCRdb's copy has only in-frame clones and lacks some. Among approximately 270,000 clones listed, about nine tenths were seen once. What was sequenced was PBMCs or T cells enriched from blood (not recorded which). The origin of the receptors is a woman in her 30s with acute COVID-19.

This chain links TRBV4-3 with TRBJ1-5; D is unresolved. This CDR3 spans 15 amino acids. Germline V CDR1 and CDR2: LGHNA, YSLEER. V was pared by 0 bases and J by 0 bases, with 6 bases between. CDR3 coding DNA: TGCGCCAGCAGCCAAGATGGCGGTAGCAATCAGCCCCAGCATTTT. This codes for CASSQDGGSNQPQHF.

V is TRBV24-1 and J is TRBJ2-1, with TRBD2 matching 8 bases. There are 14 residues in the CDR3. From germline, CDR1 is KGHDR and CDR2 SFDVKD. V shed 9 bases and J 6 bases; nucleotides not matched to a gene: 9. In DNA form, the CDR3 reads TGTGCCACCCAGAGTGGGGCGGGAGGCAATGAGCAGTTCTTC. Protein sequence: CATQSGAGGNEQFF.

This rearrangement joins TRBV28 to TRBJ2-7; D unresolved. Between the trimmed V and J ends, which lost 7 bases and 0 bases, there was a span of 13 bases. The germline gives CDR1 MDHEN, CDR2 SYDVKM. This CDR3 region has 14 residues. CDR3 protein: CASTNVESSYEQYF. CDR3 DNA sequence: TGTGCCAGCACCAACGTGGAGAGCTCCTACGAGCAGTACTTC. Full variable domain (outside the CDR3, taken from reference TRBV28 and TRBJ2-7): DVKVTQSSRYLVKRTGEKVFLECVQDMDHENMFWYRQDPGLGLRLIYFSYDVKMKEKGDIPEGYSVSREKKERFSLILESASTNQTSMYLCASTNVESSYEQYFGPGTRLTVT.

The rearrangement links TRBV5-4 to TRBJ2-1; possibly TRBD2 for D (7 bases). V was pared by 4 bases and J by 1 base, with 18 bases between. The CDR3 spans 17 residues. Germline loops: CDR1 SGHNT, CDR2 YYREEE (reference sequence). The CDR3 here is CASSPKGGVTSYNEQFF. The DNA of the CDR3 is TGTGCCAGCAGCCCGAAAGGGGGGGTGACGTCCTACAATGAGCAGTTCTTC.

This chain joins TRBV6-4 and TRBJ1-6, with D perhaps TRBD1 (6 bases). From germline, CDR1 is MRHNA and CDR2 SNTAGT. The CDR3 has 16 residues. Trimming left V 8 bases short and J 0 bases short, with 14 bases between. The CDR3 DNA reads TGTGCCAGCCCAAAACAGGGCAGCTCCTATAATTCACCCCTCCACTTT. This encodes CASPKQGSSYNSPLHF.

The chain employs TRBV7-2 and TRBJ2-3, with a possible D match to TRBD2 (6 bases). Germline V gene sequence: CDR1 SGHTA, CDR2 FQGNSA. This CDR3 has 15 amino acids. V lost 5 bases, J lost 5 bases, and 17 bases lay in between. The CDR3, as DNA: TGTGCCAGCAGCCCACGACGCGGGAAAATAGATACGCAGTATTTT. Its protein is CASSPRRGKIDTQYF.

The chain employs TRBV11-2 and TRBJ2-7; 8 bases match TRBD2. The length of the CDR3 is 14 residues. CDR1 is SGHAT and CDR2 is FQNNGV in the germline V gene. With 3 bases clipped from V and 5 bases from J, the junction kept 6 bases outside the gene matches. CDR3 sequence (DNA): TGTGCCAGCAGCTTTAGCGGGACGCCTGACGAGCAGTACTTC. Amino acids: CASSFSGTPDEQYF. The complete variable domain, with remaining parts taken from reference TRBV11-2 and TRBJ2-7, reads EAGVAQSPRYKIIEKRQSVAFWCNPISGHATLYWYQQILGQGPKLLIQFQNNGVVDDSQLPKDRFSAERLKGVDSTLKIQPAKLEDSAVYLCASSFSGTPDEQYFGPGTRLTVT.

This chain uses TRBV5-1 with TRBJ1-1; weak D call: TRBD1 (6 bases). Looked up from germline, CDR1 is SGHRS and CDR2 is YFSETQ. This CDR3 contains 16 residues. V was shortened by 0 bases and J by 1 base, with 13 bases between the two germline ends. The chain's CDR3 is CASSLATGGTNTEAFF. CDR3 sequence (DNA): TGCGCCAGCAGCTTGGCGACAGGTGGGACGAACACTGAAGCTTTCTTT. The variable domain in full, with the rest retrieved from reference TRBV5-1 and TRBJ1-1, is KAGVTQTPRYLIKTRGQQVTLSCSPISGHRSVSWYQQTPGQGLQFLFEYFSETQRNKGNFPGRFSGRQFSNSRSEMNVSTLELGDSALYLCASSLATGGTNTEAFFGQGTRLTVV.

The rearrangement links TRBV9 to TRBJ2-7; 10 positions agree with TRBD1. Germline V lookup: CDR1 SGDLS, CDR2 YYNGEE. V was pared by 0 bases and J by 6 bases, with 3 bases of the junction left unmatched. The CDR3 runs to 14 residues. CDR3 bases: TGTGCCAGCAGCGTAGACGGGACAGGGGTCGAGCAGTACTTC. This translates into CASSVDGTGVEQYF.

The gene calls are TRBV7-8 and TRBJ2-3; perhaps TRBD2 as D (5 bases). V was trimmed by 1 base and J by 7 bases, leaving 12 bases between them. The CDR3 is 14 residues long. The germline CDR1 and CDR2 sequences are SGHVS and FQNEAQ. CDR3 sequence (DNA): TGTGCCAGCAGCTTAGTGCCTAGCTCTAATACGCAGTATTTT. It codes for CASSLVPSSNTQYF.

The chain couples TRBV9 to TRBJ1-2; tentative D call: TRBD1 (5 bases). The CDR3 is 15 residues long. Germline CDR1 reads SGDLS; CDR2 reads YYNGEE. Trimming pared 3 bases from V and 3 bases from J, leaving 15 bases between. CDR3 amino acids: CASSGLRQSHYGYTF. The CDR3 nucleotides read TGTGCCAGCAGCGGGCTTCGACAGTCCCACTATGGCTACACCTTC.

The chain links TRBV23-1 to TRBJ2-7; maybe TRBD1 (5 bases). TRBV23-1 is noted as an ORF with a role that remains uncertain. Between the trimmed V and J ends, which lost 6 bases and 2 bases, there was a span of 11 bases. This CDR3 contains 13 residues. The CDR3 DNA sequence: TGCGCCAGCAGGCCCACAGGTGCCTACGAGCAGTACTTC. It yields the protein CASRPTGAYEQYF.